This entry describes one TCR beta chain. Its target is not known. There are 13 residues in the CDR3. Deletions cut 1 base from V and 3 bases from J, with 7 bases between. Germline V lookup: CDR1 SGHAT, CDR2 FQNNGV. The sample is drawn from a study of cytomegalovirus exposure and HLA in healthy donors. Study results and limitations: In a later analysis, V- and J-gene trimming of beta chains associated with a DCLRE1C missense variant, replicated independently.

PCR primers comprised 60 Vbeta and 13 Jbeta primers. This table comes from immunoSEQ multiplex PCR, and its TCRdb copy is limited to in-frame clones, with some not included. The data hold approximately 75,000 clones, with around 83% observed a single time. The donors (healthy individuals) were bone marrow donors. The gene calls are TRBV11-2 and TRBJ2-7; TRBD2 might be the D (5 bases). Sequencing was carried out using PBMCs. This receptor was identified in a man in his 70s in good health and CMV-seropositive. The CDR3 coding sequence is TGTGCCAGCAGCTTAGCCAGCGGCTACGAGCAGTACTTC. Its protein is CASSLASGYEQYF.